The 31 T cell receptor beta chains below all came from one sample that was sequenced in a study of cytomegalovirus exposure and HLA in healthy donors. The repertoire was sequenced with immunoSEQ multiplex PCR; TCRdb's copy has only in-frame clones and lacks some. The table has about 360,000 clones, roughly 90% seen once. Input material: PBMCs. The origin of the receptors is a woman in her late teens or twenties in good health and CMV-seronegative.

The chain combines TRBV6-5 with TRBJ1-6; 7 bases line up with TRBD1. Germline CDR1 is MNHEY and CDR2 is SVGAGI. The CDR3 consists of 15 residues. With V trimmed by 4 bases and J by 6 bases, 6 bases remained unmatched. The DNA for the CDR3 is TGTGCCAGCAGTTCCCGGGACAGAATTAATTCACCCCTCCACTTT. Residues: CASSSRDRINSPLHF.

The V and J genes are TRBV7-9 and TRBJ1-2; 8 bases line up with TRBD1. V was pared by 4 bases and J by 3 bases, with 7 bases of the junction left unmatched. From germline, CDR1 is SEHNR and CDR2 FQNEAQ (reference sequence). This CDR3 contains 15 residues. The CDR3 nucleotides read TGTGCCAGCAGCTCCCAGGGGGCGCGGGACTATGGCTACACCTTC. Its protein is CASSSQGARDYGYTF.

This clone was observed once. This chain uses TRBV5-1 with TRBJ2-2; TRBD2 matches 12 bases. V lost 0 bases to trimming and J lost 1 base; unmatched junction nucleotides: 1. CDR1 is SGHRS, CDR2 YFSETQ, per germline. This CDR3 region has 17 residues. The chain's CDR3 is CASSLGLAGVNTGELFF. In DNA, the CDR3 is TGCGCCAGCAGCTTGGGACTAGCGGGGGTGAACACCGGGGAGCTGTTTTTT.

The chain joins TRBV21-1 to TRBJ2-7; TRBD2, the table's D call, lacks a check against the DNA. TRBV21-1 is given as a pseudogene. This CDR3 spans 16 amino acids. The DNA for the CDR3 is TGTGCCAGCAGCATCCGGAGGACTAGTGCTATCTACGAGCAGTACTTC. Protein: CASSIRRTSAIYEQYF.

The DNA for the CDR3 is TGCGCCAGCAGTGACCCCAAGACTAGCGGGAGAACCAAAAACATTCAGTACTTC. It encodes CASSDPKTSGRTKNIQYF. The chain employs TRBV10-2 and TRBJ2-4; 12 nucleotides line up with TRBD2. The CDR3 sequence is 18 residues long. J gave up 2 bases and V 3 bases, and 8 bases lay outside the gene matches. Germline V lookup: CDR1 WSHSY, CDR2 SAAADI.

The sample holds one count of this clone. The chain has TRBV4-2 and TRBJ2-3, with TRBD2 matching over 12 bases. The CDR3 consists of 16 residues. The ends lost 5 bases at V and 6 bases at J; junction bases unmatched: 9. The germline gives CDR1 LGHNA, CDR2 YNFKEQ. The CDR3 loop reads CASSSPGLAGGDTQYF. DNA of the CDR3: TGTGCCAGCAGCTCCCCGGGGCTAGCGGGGGGGGATACGCAGTATTTT.

The gene calls are TRBV5-4 and TRBJ2-7; the match to TRBD1 covers 7 bases. Germline values: CDR1 SGHNT, CDR2 YYREEE (reference sequence). The CDR3 runs to 20 residues. V was clipped by 0 bases and J by 4 bases; unmatched bases: 22. The CDR3: CASSLVRSIASGGGIYEQYF. CDR3 DNA: TGTGCCAGCAGCTTGGTGCGTTCCATCGCTTCAGGGGGTGGCATATACGAGCAGTACTTC.

V usage is TRBV4-2 and J usage is TRBJ1-3; D is ambiguous. V was trimmed by 0 bases and J by 0 bases, leaving 12 bases between them. Per germline, CDR1 LGHNA and CDR2 YNFKEQ. This CDR3 spans 17 amino acids. The CDR3 reads CASSQEAAVISGNTIYF. The CDR3, as DNA: TGTGCCAGCAGCCAAGAAGCGGCGGTCATCTCTGGAAACACCATATATTTT.

The V call is TRBV5-1, the J call TRBJ2-5; unclear D gene. Trimming took off 3 bases at V and 1 base at J, with 4 bases between the two ends. The CDR3 spans 12 residues. The V gene's germline CDR1 is SGHRS and CDR2 YFSETQ. The DNA for the CDR3 is TGCGCCAGCAGCTACTCCCAAGAGACCCAGTACTTC. This codes for CASSYSQETQYF.

This clone was found many times. The chain employs TRBV6-1 and TRBJ2-5; TRBD2 aligns across 14 bases. V shed 4 bases and J 0 bases; nucleotides not matched to a gene: 4. Germline CDR1 and CDR2: MNHNS and SASEGT. The CDR3 is 17 amino acids. CDR3 DNA: TGTGCCAGCAGTGGACTAGCGGGAGGGGGGTACCAAGAGACCCAGTACTTC. Translation gives CASSGLAGGGYQETQYF.

In DNA form, the CDR3 reads TGTGCCAGCAGCATAATCCGGGATATAGCGTTCTTC. This gives the protein CASSIIRDIAFF. The chain carries TRBV7-9 and TRBJ2-1; maybe TRBD2 (5 bases). V was trimmed by 5 bases and J by 15 bases, leaving 17 bases between them. The length of the CDR3 is 12 residues. Germline CDR1 and CDR2: SEHNR and FQNEAQ (reference sequence).

The count of this clone is one. V is TRBV6-5 and J is TRBJ1-2; 11 bases align to TRBD1. V trimming: 2 bases; J trimming: 7 bases; junction bases outside the gene matches: 3. This CDR3 spans 14 amino acids. Germline V gene lookup returns CDR1 MNHEY and CDR2 SVGAGI. In DNA form, the CDR3 reads TGTGCCAGCAGTTACGCAGGACAGGGGGCTGGCTACACCTTC. The encoded protein is CASSYAGQGAGYTF.

The V gene is TRBV5-1, the J gene TRBJ1-1; D gene ambiguous. The CDR3 is made up of 15 amino acids. Trimming took 2 bases from V and 1 from J, leaving 12 bases between them. Looked up from germline, CDR1 is SGHRS and CDR2 is YFSETQ. The CDR3 bases are TGCGCCAGCAGCTTACAACACACGGGGAACACTGAAGCTTTCTTT. Translating gives CASSLQHTGNTEAFF.

Of note for this clone: Additional DNA sequences in this sample encode the identical CDR3. The chain joins TRBV7-9 to TRBJ1-5; D is perhaps TRBD1 (5 bases). The CDR3 consists of 12 residues. Germline CDR1 SEHNR, CDR2 FQNEAQ (reference sequence). Between the trimmed V and J ends, which lost 3 bases and 7 bases, there was a span of 7 bases. For the CDR3, the DNA is TGTGCCAGCAGCTTGGGGCACCAGCCCCAGCATTTT. It yields the protein CASSLGHQPQHF.

The CDR3 DNA sequence: TGTGCCACCAGGGGGCCCTCCGTCGAGCAGTACTTC. It translates to CATRGPSVEQYF. The chain employs TRBV6-5 and TRBJ2-7; 8 bases match TRBD1. CDR3 size: 12 residues. The trim removed 10 bases at V and 6 bases at J, leaving 8 bases unmatched. Germline V gene sequence: CDR1 MNHEY, CDR2 SVGAGI.

This CDR3 is CASSATGGRTEAFF. For the CDR3, the DNA is TGTGCCAGCAGTGCAACAGGGGGCCGGACTGAAGCTTTCTTT. The chain links TRBV6-1 to TRBJ1-1; 9 bases line up with TRBD1. V lost 4 bases to trimming and J lost 5 bases; unmatched junction nucleotides: 5. Per the germline V gene, CDR1 is MNHNS and CDR2 is SASEGT. The CDR3 extends over 14 amino acids.

About this clone: Distinct nucleotide sequences in the sample also encode this CDR3. V is TRBV27 and J is TRBJ2-7; tentatively, D is TRBD1 (6 bases). This CDR3 is built from 14 residues. Germline CDR1 MNHEY, CDR2 SMNVEV (reference sequence). Between the trimmed V and J ends, which lost 0 bases and 3 bases, there was a span of 9 bases. The CDR3 coding sequence is TGTGCCAGCAGTTTATCAGGACAGAGCTACGAGCAGTACTTC. Protein product: CASSLSGQSYEQYF.

The rearrangement uses TRBV6-1 and TRBJ2-3; D is possibly TRBD2 (6 bases). The CDR3 runs 14 residues. The V end was cut by 2 bases, the J end by 2 bases, with 8 bases between. The V gene's germline CDR1 is MNHNS and CDR2 SASEGT. The CDR3 spells CASSEPGDTDTQYF. The CDR3 nucleotides are TGTGCCAGCAGTGAACCGGGGGACACAGATACGCAGTATTTT.

This clone was counted a single time. Other DNA sequences of this sample code for an identical CDR3. The V gene is TRBV7-2, the J gene TRBJ1-2; 9 bases are a match to TRBD1. V shed 1 base, J shed 2 bases, and the junction held 2 bases outside the gene matches. This CDR3 has 15 amino acids. Germline CDR1 and CDR2: SGHTA and FQGNSA. Written as DNA, the CDR3 is TGTGCCAGCAGCTTAGGCGGACAGGGGAACTATGGCTACACCTTC. It codes for CASSLGGQGNYGYTF.

V usage is TRBV28 and J usage is TRBJ2-5; the D is unclear. V was trimmed by 1 base and J by 4 bases, leaving 7 bases between them. CDR3 length equals 13 residues. The germline V gene encodes CDR1 MDHEN and CDR2 SYDVKM. Here the CDR3 reads CASSLSPGETQYF. The CDR3 DNA reads as TGTGCCAGCAGTTTATCGCCGGGAGAGACCCAGTACTTC. Full variable domain (rest looked up from reference TRBV28 and TRBJ2-5): DVKVTQSSRYLVKRTGEKVFLECVQDMDHENMFWYRQDPGLGLRLIYFSYDVKMKEKGDIPEGYSVSREKKERFSLILESASTNQTSMYLCASSLSPGETQYFGPGTRLLVL.

This clone was counted between two and nine times. V usage is TRBV18 and J usage is TRBJ1-1; the D gene is possibly TRBD1 (5 bases). The CDR3 runs to 16 residues. Looked up from germline, CDR1 is KGHSH and CDR2 is LQKENI. Deletions cut 4 bases from V and 5 bases from J, with 20 bases between. The CDR3 DNA is TGTGCCAGCTCACTCACCGGAGCGGGGGAGCGAACTGAAGCTTTCTTT. Translating gives CASSLTGAGERTEAFF. Drawing the rest from reference TRBV18 and TRBJ1-1, the complete variable domain is NAGVMQNPRHLVRRRGQEARLRCSPMKGHSHVYWYRQLPEEGLKFMVYLQKENIIDESGMPKERFSAEFPKEGPSILRIQQVVRGDSAAYFCASSLTGAGERTEAFFGQGTRLTVV.

The rearrangement uses TRBV30 and TRBJ1-2; perhaps TRBD1 as D (5 bases). V lost 5 bases and J lost 4, with 14 bases in between. The CDR3 consists of 13 residues. Germline lookup yields CDR1 GTSNPN and CDR2 SVGIG (reference sequence). The CDR3 coding sequence is TGTGCCTGGTATTCCTTTGACAGCTATGGCTACACCTTC. Encoded protein: CAWYSFDSYGYTF.

The V call is TRBV6-5, the J call TRBJ1-6; no clear D. In germline, CDR1 is MNHEY, CDR2 SVGAGI. Trimming pared 7 bases from V and 6 bases from J, leaving 13 bases between. This CDR3 comprises 14 residues. The CDR3 loop is CASKARSGNSPLHF. The CDR3 DNA sequence: TGTGCCAGCAAGGCCCGGTCGGGTAATTCACCCCTCCACTTT.

This sequence joins TRBV29-1 and TRBJ2-1, with 10 bases lining up with TRBD1. Germline trimming cut 1 base from V and 3 bases from J; bases unmatched to any gene: 6. The CDR3 runs 16 residues. Germline V gene data show CDR1 as SQVTM and CDR2 as ANQGSEA. CDR3 loop: CSVEGVDRGYYNEQFF. In DNA form, the CDR3 reads TGCAGCGTTGAAGGGGTGGACAGGGGGTACTACAATGAGCAGTTCTTC.

The rearrangement joins TRBV18 to TRBJ2-1, with TRBD2 matching over 15 bases. The CDR3 totals 16 residues. Germline V gene sequence: CDR1 KGHSH, CDR2 LQKENI. Trimming took 3 bases from V and 9 from J; bases not matched to a gene: 6. CDR3 sequence reads: CASSPRGLAGGSEQFF. The CDR3 nucleotides read TGTGCCAGCTCACCGAGGGGACTAGCGGGGGGTAGTGAGCAGTTCTTC.

The chain is built from TRBV19 and TRBJ1-3; D gene uncertain. Trimming shortened V by 5 bases and J by 0 bases, and 11 bases separated the two germline ends. The germline CDR1 and CDR2 sequences are LNHDA and SQIVND (reference sequence). This CDR3 region has 15 residues. As DNA, the CDR3 is TGTGCCAGTAGTTTGGAGGTCGGCTCTGGAAACACCATATATTTT. It translates to CASSLEVGSGNTIYF.

This chain links TRBV28 with TRBJ2-7, with TRBD1 as a possible D gene (5 bases). Trimming removed 4 bases at V and 0 bases at J, with 13 bases between. Looked up from germline, CDR1 is MDHEN and CDR2 is SYDVKM. This CDR3 spans 15 amino acids. The CDR3 is CASSYYRKPSYEQYF. DNA of the CDR3: TGTGCCAGCAGTTATTACAGGAAACCCTCCTACGAGCAGTACTTC.

This chain links TRBV5-1 with TRBJ1-1; D perhaps matches TRBD1 (5 bases). Per the germline V gene, CDR1 is SGHRS and CDR2 is YFSETQ. V lost 4 bases and J 2 bases, leaving 15 bases between the germline ends. CDR3 size: 15 residues. For the CDR3, the DNA is TGCGCCAGCAGCCTCCCCCAGGGCCCAAACACTGAAGCTTTCTTT. Its protein product is CASSLPQGPNTEAFF. Combining the CDR3 with reference TRBV5-1 and TRBJ1-1 gives the whole variable domain KAGVTQTPRYLIKTRGQQVTLSCSPISGHRSVSWYQQTPGQGLQFLFEYFSETQRNKGNFPGRFSGRQFSNSRSEMNVSTLELGDSALYLCASSLPQGPNTEAFFGQGTRLTVV.

CDR3 bases: TGTGCCAGCAGTCCAAGGACAGGGGGCTTAACGTTTAGTGAAAAACTGTTTTTT. Translation: CASSPRTGGLTFSEKLFF. V and J are TRBV27 and TRBJ1-4, with TRBD1 identical over 11 bases. V was clipped by 5 bases and J by 7 bases; unmatched bases: 15. Germline CDR1 is MNHEY and CDR2 is SMNVEV (reference sequence). The CDR3 loop spans 18 amino acids.

The chain links TRBV28 to TRBJ2-7; 12 bases are shared with TRBD2. V was clipped by 4 bases and J by 4 bases; unmatched bases: 11. Germline V CDR1 and CDR2: MDHEN, SYDVKM. The CDR3 runs to 17 residues. The CDR3 DNA follows: TGTGCCAGCAGTTCATTTGGGACTAGCGGGCCAGGATACGAGCAGTACTTC. Protein product: CASSSFGTSGPGYEQYF.

The rearrangement joins TRBV19 to TRBJ2-1; 7 bases match TRBD2. Germline V gene data show CDR1 as LNHDA and CDR2 as SQIVND (reference sequence). The V gene end was trimmed by 3 bases and the J gene end by 5 bases; junction bases not matched to a gene: 4. The CDR3 is 14 residues long. The CDR3 DNA reads as TGTGCCAGTAGTATGGCGGGGGATCACAATGAGCAGTTCTTC. Its translation is CASSMAGDHNEQFF.